This TCR beta chain emerged from a study of resident and recirculating memory T cells in vitiligo. Assay: immunoSEQ multiplex PCR; the TCRdb copy retains only in-frame clones and omits some. The data show roughly 80,000 clones, roughly nine tenths seen once. Patients who had received treatment within the previous three months were excluded. J lost 15 bases, V lost 5 bases, and 10 bases had no gene match. The germline V gene encodes CDR1 GTSNPN and CDR2 SVGIG (reference sequence). CDR3 length equals 11 residues. Sequencing was done on a sample of blood. This clonotype originated in a male donor with vitiligo. The chain combines TRBV30 with TRBJ2-4, with 7 positions matching TRBD1. The CDR3 nucleotides are TGTGCCTGGGGCAGAGGGGGCGCGGGGTACTTC. Its protein product is CAWGRGGAGYF.